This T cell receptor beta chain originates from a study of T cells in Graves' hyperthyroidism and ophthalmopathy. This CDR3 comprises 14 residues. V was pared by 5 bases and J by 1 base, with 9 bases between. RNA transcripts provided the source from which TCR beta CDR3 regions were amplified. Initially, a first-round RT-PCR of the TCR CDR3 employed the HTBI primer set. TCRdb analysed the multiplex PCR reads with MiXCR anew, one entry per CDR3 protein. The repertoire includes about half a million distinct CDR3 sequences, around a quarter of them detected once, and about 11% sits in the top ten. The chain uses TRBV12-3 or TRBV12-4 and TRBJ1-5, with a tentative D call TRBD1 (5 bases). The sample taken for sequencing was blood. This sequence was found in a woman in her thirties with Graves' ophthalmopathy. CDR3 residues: CASSVDSSNQPQHF. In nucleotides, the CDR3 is TGTGCCAGCAGTGTAGACAGCAGCAATCAGCCCCAGCATTTT.